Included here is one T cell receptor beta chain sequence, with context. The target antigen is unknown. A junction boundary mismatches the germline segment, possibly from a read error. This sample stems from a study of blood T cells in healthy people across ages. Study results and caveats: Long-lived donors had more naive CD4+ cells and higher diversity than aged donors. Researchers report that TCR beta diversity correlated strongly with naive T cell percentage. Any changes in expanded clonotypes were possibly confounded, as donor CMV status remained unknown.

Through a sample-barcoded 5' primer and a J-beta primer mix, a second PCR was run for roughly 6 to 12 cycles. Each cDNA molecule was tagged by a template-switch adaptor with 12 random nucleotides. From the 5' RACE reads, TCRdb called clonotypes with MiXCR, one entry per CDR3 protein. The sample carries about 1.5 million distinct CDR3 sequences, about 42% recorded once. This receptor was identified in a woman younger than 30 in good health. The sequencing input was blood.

In nucleotides, the CDR3 is TGTGCAAGCAGTTGGACAGGGGGACGAGGCGAAGCTTTCTTT. It is translated as CASSWTGGRGEAFF. The chain combines TRBV12-3 or TRBV12-4 with TRBJ1-1; 10 bases map to TRBD1. This CDR3 is 14 amino acids long.